These 14 T cell receptor beta chains came from one sample sequenced in a study of blood T cell repertoires in COVID-19. Only in-frame clones appear in the TCRdb table, and some are missing; sequencing was by immunoSEQ multiplex PCR. Counted here are about 280,000 clones, 90% occurring once; the ten biggest clones make up 1.7%. The sample was PBMCs or T cells enriched from blood (not recorded which). These receptors were obtained from a woman under 30 with acute COVID-19.

The J gene is TRBJ2-7, the V gene TRBV12-5, with TRBD2 identical over 7 bases. This CDR3 has 14 amino acids. CDR1 LGHNT and CDR2 FRNRAP come from the germline V gene. Trimming took 8 bases from V and 0 from J; bases not matched to a gene: 7. CDR3 region: CASSGGGNSYEQYF. For the CDR3, the DNA is TGTGCTAGTTCCGGCGGGGGAAACTCCTACGAGCAGTACTTC.

This clone was recorded once. V is TRBV6-4 and J is TRBJ1-5, with 7 positions matching TRBD1. The germline V gene encodes CDR1 MRHNA and CDR2 SNTAGT. This CDR3 is built from 18 residues. Trimming took 6 bases from V and 2 from J; bases not matched to a gene: 16. In DNA, the CDR3 is TGTGCCAGCAGCGCAGGGGGACACAGGGTTTTCGGCAATCAGCCCCAGCATTTT. As protein: CASSAGGHRVFGNQPQHF.

The V and J genes are TRBV11-2 and TRBJ1-1; TRBD1 agrees at 7 bases. Germline CDR1 and CDR2: SGHAT and FQNNGV. Losses at the gene ends were 6 bases for V and 1 base for J; bases not matched to a gene: 5. The CDR3 consists of 14 residues. As DNA, the CDR3 is TGTGCCAGCAGAAAAACAGGGGCGAACACTGAAGCTTTCTTT. This gives the protein CASRKTGANTEAFF.

This chain connects TRBV11-2 to TRBJ2-7; TRBD2 agrees at 8 bases. Germline V gene data show CDR1 as SGHAT and CDR2 as FQNNGV. This CDR3 has 17 amino acids. The V and J ends lost 5 bases and 3 bases, in that order; junction bases with no gene match: 15. CDR3: CASSPQRETGSGYEQYF. CDR3 DNA sequence: TGTGCCAGCAGCCCCCAGCGGGAGACAGGCAGCGGCTACGAGCAGTACTTC. Supplemented by reference TRBV11-2 and TRBJ2-7, the full variable domain reads EAGVAQSPRYKIIEKRQSVAFWCNPISGHATLYWYQQILGQGPKLLIQFQNNGVVDDSQLPKDRFSAERLKGVDSTLKIQPAKLEDSAVYLCASSPQRETGSGYEQYFGPGTRLTVT.

The V call is TRBV7-9, the J call TRBJ1-1, with 10 bases matching TRBD1. The CDR3 extends over 14 amino acids. J lost 5 bases, V lost 5 bases, and 5 bases had no gene match. Germline values: CDR1 SEHNR, CDR2 FQNEAQ (reference sequence). The CDR3 spells CASSPDRGGTEAFF. The CDR3 coding sequence is TGTGCCAGCAGCCCGGACAGGGGGGGGACTGAAGCTTTCTTT.

The CDR3 loop reads CASSFSRGGQETQYF. CDR3 coding DNA: TGTGCCAGCAGTTTTTCACGGGGGGGCCAAGAGACCCAGTACTTC. The chain couples TRBV27 to TRBJ2-5; 8 bases line up with TRBD2. Germline CDR1 reads MNHEY; CDR2 reads SMNVEV (reference sequence). The CDR3 totals 15 residues. Unmatched junction bases numbered 4, after V lost 3 bases and J lost 1 base.

This clone was counted between two and nine times. Different DNA sequences within this sample yield the same CDR3. The CDR3 DNA sequence: TGTGCCAGCAGCTTAGGGCAGAACACTGAAGCTTTCTTT. Translation gives CASSLGQNTEAFF. The chain uses TRBV7-2 and TRBJ1-1; no reliable D call. This CDR3 is 13 amino acids long. From germline, CDR1 is SGHTA and CDR2 FQGNSA. Between the trimmed V and J ends, which lost 1 base and 1 base, there was a span of 4 bases.

This chain joins TRBV18 and TRBJ2-5, with TRBD1 matching over 9 bases. This CDR3 contains 15 residues. Looked up from germline, CDR1 is KGHSH and CDR2 is LQKENI. V was pared by 3 bases and J by 7 bases, with 9 bases of the junction left unmatched. The CDR3 spells CASSPNTGQGGTQYF. CDR3 bases: TGTGCCAGCTCACCTAACACGGGACAGGGAGGGACCCAGTACTTC.

The V gene is TRBV18, the J gene TRBJ2-1, with 9 bases matching TRBD2. J was trimmed by 8 bases and V by 1 base; bases with no gene match: 3. Germline V gene sequence: CDR1 KGHSH, CDR2 LQKENI. The CDR3 has 14 residues. For the CDR3, the DNA is TGTGCCAGCTCACCACTAGCGGGAGACCATGAGCAGTTCTTC. This codes for CASSPLAGDHEQFF.

This clone was seen a single time. V usage is TRBV11-1 and J usage is TRBJ2-7; 8 nucleotides agree with TRBD2. V lost 4 bases and J lost 5; bases outside the gene matches: 7. Germline V gives CDR1 SGHAT, CDR2 FQDESV (reference sequence). The CDR3 spans 14 residues. CDR3 sequence reads: CASSSLAGLDEQYF. The DNA for the CDR3 is TGTGCCAGCAGCTCCTTAGCGGGACTGGACGAGCAGTACTTC.

The J gene is TRBJ1-1, the V gene TRBV2; D may be TRBD1 (5 bases). CDR3 size: 15 residues. V was trimmed by 4 bases and J by 1 base, leaving 13 bases between them. The V gene's germline CDR1 is SNHLY and CDR2 FYNNEI. The CDR3 DNA reads TGTGCCAGCAGTGTGACAGCCCTTGGGAACACTGAAGCTTTCTTT. This sequence encodes CASSVTALGNTEAFF. The whole variable domain, filled in from reference TRBV2 and TRBJ1-1, reads EPEVTQTPSHQVTQMGQEVILRCVPISNHLYFYWYRQILGQKVEFLVSFYNNEISEKSEIFDDQFSVERPDGSNFTLKIRSTKLEDSAMYFCASSVTALGNTEAFFGQGTRLTVV.

CDR3 in DNA: TGTGCCAGCAGTTTACGGCTAGCGGGAGTTGAGCAGTTCTTC. Translated, it gives CASSLRLAGVEQFF. This sequence joins TRBV28 and TRBJ2-1; TRBD2 aligns across 10 bases. With V trimmed by 2 bases and J by 9 bases, 4 bases remained unmatched. The CDR3 has 14 amino acids. CDR1 is MDHEN, CDR2 SYDVKM, per germline.

This chain connects TRBV15 to TRBJ1-1; a weak D match, TRBD1 (6 bases). Trimming pared 1 base from V and 11 bases from J, leaving 14 bases between. Germline values: CDR1 LNHNV, CDR2 YYDKDF (reference sequence). CDR3 length: 13 residues. CDR3 in amino acids: CATSRANGGGAFF. The DNA of the CDR3 is TGTGCCACCAGCAGAGCCAATGGGGGGGGCGCTTTCTTT.

The V and J genes are TRBV29-1 and TRBJ1-1; TRBD1 is a possible D gene (6 bases). The CDR3 is 13 amino acids. The germline gives CDR1 SQVTM, CDR2 ANQGSEA. Trimming shortened V by 1 base and J by 3 bases, and 9 bases separated the two germline ends. CDR3 amino acids: CSVEAGQYTEAFF. CDR3 nucleotides: TGCAGCGTTGAAGCCGGACAGTACACTGAAGCTTTCTTT.